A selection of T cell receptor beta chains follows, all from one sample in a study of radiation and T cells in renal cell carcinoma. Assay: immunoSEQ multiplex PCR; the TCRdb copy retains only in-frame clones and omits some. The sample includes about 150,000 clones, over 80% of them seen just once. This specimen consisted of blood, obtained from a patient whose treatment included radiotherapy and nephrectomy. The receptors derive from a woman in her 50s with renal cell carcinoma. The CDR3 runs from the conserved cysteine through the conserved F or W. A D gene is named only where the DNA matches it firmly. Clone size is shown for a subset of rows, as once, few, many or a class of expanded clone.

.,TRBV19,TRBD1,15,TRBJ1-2,CASSIGGGGVNGYTF,TGTGCCAGTAGTATAGGCGGAGGGGGCGTAAATGGCTACACCTTC
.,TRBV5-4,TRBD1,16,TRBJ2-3,CASSYSQGQGADTQYF,TGTGCCAGCAGCTACTCCCAAGGACAGGGTGCAGATACGCAGTATTTT
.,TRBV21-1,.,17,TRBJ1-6,CASSLGTLSSYNSPLHF,TGTGCCAGCAGCTTAGGGACGCTCAGCTCCTATAATTCACCCCTCCACTTT
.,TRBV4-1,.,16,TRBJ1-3,CASSQVRVQRGNTIYF,TGCGCCAGCAGCCAAGTGCGTGTTCAAAGGGGAAACACCATATATTTT
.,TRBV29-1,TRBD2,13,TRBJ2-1,CSVRSSGVVEQFF,TGCAGCGTTCGTTCTAGCGGGGTAGTTGAGCAGTTCTTC
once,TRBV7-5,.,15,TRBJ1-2,CARSATVALPYGYTF,TGTGCCAGAAGCGCGACAGTCGCTCTGCCCTATGGCTACACCTTC
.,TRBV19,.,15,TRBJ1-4,CASGPQVATNEKLFF,TGTGCCAGTGGCCCCCAGGTTGCAACTAATGAAAAACTGTTTTTT
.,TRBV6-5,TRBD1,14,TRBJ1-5,CASSPQGGNQPQHF,TGTGCCAGCAGTCCCCAGGGGGGCAATCAGCCCCAGCATTTT
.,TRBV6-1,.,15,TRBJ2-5,CASRWDLGVLETQYF,TGTGCCAGCCGGTGGGACCTTGGGGTATTGGAGACCCAGTACTTC
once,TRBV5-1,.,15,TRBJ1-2,CASSLTTGFNYGYTF,TGCGCCAGCAGCTTGACCACAGGTTTTAACTATGGCTACACCTTC
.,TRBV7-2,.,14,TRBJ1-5,CASSLAQSNQPQHF,TGTGCCAGCAGCTTAGCGCAGAGCAATCAGCCCCAGCATTTT
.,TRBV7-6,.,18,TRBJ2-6,CASSLKVTGSSGANVLTF,TGTGCCAGCAGCTTAAAGGTTACGGGTAGCTCTGGGGCCAACGTCCTGACTTTC
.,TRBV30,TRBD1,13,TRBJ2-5,CAWSVKGAGTQYF,TGTGCCTGGAGTGTAAAGGGGGCCGGGACCCAGTACTTC
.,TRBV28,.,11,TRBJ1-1,CASRKNTEAFF,TGTGCCAGCAGAAAGAACACTGAAGCTTTCTTT
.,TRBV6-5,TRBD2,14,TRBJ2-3,CASRERGLTDTQYF,TGTGCCAGCAGAGAGCGGGGGCTCACAGATACGCAGTATTTT
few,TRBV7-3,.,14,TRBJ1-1,CASSSTGGHTEAFF,TGTGCCAGCAGTTCCACCGGCGGTCACACTGAAGCTTTCTTT
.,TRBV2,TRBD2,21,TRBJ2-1,CASSDEAGQTSGGSSYNEQFF,TGTGCCAGCAGTGATGAGGCGGGTCAGACTAGCGGGGGGAGCTCCTACAATGAGCAGTTCTTC
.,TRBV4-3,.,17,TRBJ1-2,CASSQEGAIVAGYGYTF,TGCGCCAGCAGCCAAGAGGGGGCCATTGTAGCGGGCTATGGCTACACCTTC
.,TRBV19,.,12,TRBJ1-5,CASSIGNQPQHF,TGTGCCAGTAGTATCGGGAATCAGCCCCAGCATTTT
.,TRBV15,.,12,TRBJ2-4,CATSRDWRSQYF,TGTGCCACCAGCAGAGATTGGAGGAGTCAGTACTTC
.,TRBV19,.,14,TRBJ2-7,CASSRTGSSYEQYF,TGTGCCAGTAGTCGCACAGGGAGCTCCTACGAGCAGTACTTC
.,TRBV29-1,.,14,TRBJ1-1,CSVEAKGRNTEAFF,TGCAGCGTTGAAGCGAAGGGGAGGAACACTGAAGCTTTCTTT
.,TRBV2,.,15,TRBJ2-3,CASSENRQITDTQYF,TGTGCCAGCAGTGAAAATCGCCAAATCACAGATACGCAGTATTTT
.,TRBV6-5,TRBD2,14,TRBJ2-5,CASRTSGGQETQYF,TGTGCCAGCAGAACTAGCGGGGGGCAAGAGACCCAGTACTTC
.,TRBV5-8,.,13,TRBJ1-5,CASSPDPGRPQHF,TGTGCCAGCAGCCCGGACCCCGGACGGCCCCAGCATTTT
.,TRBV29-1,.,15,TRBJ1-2,CSVDLDSLGNYGYTF,TGCAGCGTTGACCTGGACAGTCTAGGGAACTATGGCTACACCTTC
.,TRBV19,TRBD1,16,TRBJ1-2,CASKTPGQGPNYGYTF,TGTGCCAGTAAGACGCCGGGACAGGGACCTAACTATGGCTACACCTTC
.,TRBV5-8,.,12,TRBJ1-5,CASSFRDQPQHF,TGTGCCAGCAGCTTTAGGGATCAGCCCCAGCATTTT
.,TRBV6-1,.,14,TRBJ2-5,CASYKGGVMETQYF,TGTGCCAGCTACAAGGGGGGCGTGATGGAGACCCAGTACTTC
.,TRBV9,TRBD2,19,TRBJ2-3,CASSVGPGGLAVSRDTQYF,TGTGCCAGCAGCGTAGGGCCTGGTGGACTAGCGGTTTCCCGGGATACGCAGTATTTT
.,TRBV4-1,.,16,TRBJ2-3,CASSQAGTPSTDTQYF,TGCGCCAGCAGCCAAGCCGGGACACCGAGCACAGATACGCAGTATTTT
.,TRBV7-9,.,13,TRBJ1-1,CASSFGTNTEAFF,TGTGCCAGCAGCTTCGGTACGAACACTGAAGCTTTCTTT
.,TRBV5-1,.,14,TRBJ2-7,CASSTGDSHYEQYF,TGCGCCAGCAGCACGGGGGACAGCCACTACGAGCAGTACTTC
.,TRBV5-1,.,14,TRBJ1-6,CASSLIREGSPLHF,TGCGCCAGCAGCTTGATAAGGGAAGGGTCACCCCTCCACTTT
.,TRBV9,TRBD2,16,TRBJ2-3,CASSVERGGIADTQYF,TGTGCCAGCAGCGTGGAGCGGGGGGGCATTGCAGATACGCAGTATTTT
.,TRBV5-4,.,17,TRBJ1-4,CASSSRAEGFLIEKLFF,TGTGCCAGCAGCTCCCGAGCTGAAGGGTTCTTAATTGAAAAACTGTTTTTT
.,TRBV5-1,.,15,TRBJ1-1,CASSPLTGVNTEAFF,TGCGCCAGCAGCCCTTTGACCGGGGTCAACACTGAAGCTTTCTTT
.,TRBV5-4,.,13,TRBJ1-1,CASRLDEGTEAFF,TGTGCCAGCAGACTCGACGAGGGGACTGAAGCTTTCTTT
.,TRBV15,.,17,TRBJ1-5,CATSKYSYRDLNQPQHF,TGTGCCACCAGCAAGTATTCATATAGGGACCTCAATCAGCCCCAGCATTTT
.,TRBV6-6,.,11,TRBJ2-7,CASSTRDEQYF,TGTGCCAGCAGTACGAGGGATGAGCAGTACTTC
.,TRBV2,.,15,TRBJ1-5,CASSEVGSSNQPQHF,TGTGCCAGCAGTGAAGTAGGGAGTAGCAATCAGCCCCAGCATTTT
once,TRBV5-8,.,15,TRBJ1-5,CASSLEGSYNQPQHF,TGTGCCAGCAGCTTGGAGGGCTCCTACAATCAGCCCCAGCATTTT
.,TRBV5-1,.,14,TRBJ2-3,CASSPGGMTDTQYF,TGCGCCAGCAGCCCCGGGGGTATGACAGATACGCAGTATTTT
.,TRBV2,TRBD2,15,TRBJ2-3,CASSEMRGELDTQYF,TGTGCCAGCAGTGAAATGCGGGGGGAACTAGATACGCAGTATTTT
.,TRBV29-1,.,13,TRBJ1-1,CSVEAQMGTEAFF,TGCAGCGTTGAAGCCCAAATGGGCACTGAAGCTTTCTTT
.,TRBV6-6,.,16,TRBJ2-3,CASSYFGVGATDTQYF,TGTGCCAGCAGTTACTTCGGGGTCGGGGCCACAGATACGCAGTATTTT
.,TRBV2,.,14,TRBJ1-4,CASTTDGNYEKLFF,TGTGCCAGCACCACGGACGGGAACTACGAAAAACTGTTTTTT
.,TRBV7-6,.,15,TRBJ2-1,CASSLMTASYNEQFF,TGTGCCAGCAGCTTAATGACAGCCTCCTACAATGAGCAGTTCTTC